The clone carrying this TCR beta chain occurred once. Its antigen is still unknown. A single base separates this from a much larger clone, so it may be a read error. The data were taken from a study of T cells after yellow fever vaccination. General study results and limits: Clonotype sharing between CD4 and CD8 compartments was small. The booster response re-showed most primary clones: 96% CD4, approximately 90% CD8.

TCRdb re-called the 5' RACE reads through MiXCR, storing one row per CDR3 protein. In the table there are approximately 580,000 distinct CDR3 sequences, about a sixth of which are singletons. Germline lookup yields CDR1 SGHRS and CDR2 YFSETQ. CDR3 size: 15 residues. The clonotype comes from a young man who received the YFV17D yellow fever vaccine. The sample in question was PBMCs, obtained 5 to 6 days after the first yellow fever vaccination. J is TRBJ1-1 and V is TRBV5-1, with 8 bases identical to TRBD1. This CDR3 is CAGSLRQGWDTEAFF. The CDR3 DNA reads TGCGCCGGCAGCTTAAGACAGGGGTGGGACACTGAAGCTTTCTTT.